The 19 T cell receptor beta chains below were found in one sample sequenced in a study of blood T cell repertoires in COVID-19. Sequencing was performed with immunoSEQ multiplex PCR; in TCRdb, only in-frame clones are kept and a portion is missing. The sample yields 70,000 to 90,000 clones, 83% seen once. Material for sequencing was peripheral blood. Receptor source: a woman older than 75 with acute or convalescent COVID-19.

The chain has TRBV5-4 and TRBJ1-5; D call uncertain. V was clipped by 2 bases and J by 5 bases, with 5 bases between them. The CDR3 is 12 residues long. Germline CDR1 is SGHNT and CDR2 is YYREEE (reference sequence). The CDR3 here is CASSLEDQPQHF. The DNA for the CDR3 is TGTGCCAGCAGCTTAGAGGATCAGCCCCAGCATTTT.

V gene TRBV19 combines with J gene TRBJ1-6; tentative D call: TRBD1 (5 bases). From germline, CDR1 is LNHDA and CDR2 SQIVND (reference sequence). The CDR3 runs to 14 residues. V was pared by 6 bases and J by 7 bases, with 13 bases between. The CDR3 loop is CASSFRGGNSPLHF. The CDR3 DNA reads TGTGCCAGTAGCTTTCGGGGGGGGAATTCACCCCTCCACTTT.

This sequence joins TRBV30 and TRBJ2-7; TRBD1 matches 9 bases. CDR1 and CDR2 from the germline V gene are GTSNPN and SVGIG (reference sequence). The CDR3 extends over 15 amino acids. The junction had 9 bases not matched to a gene; V was cut back by 2 bases and J by 4 bases. The CDR3 loop reads CAWSLIQGAKYEQYF. The CDR3 nucleotides are TGTGCCTGGAGTTTAATACAGGGGGCAAAGTACGAGCAGTACTTC.

V is TRBV19 and J is TRBJ2-1; maybe TRBD2 (6 bases). The CDR3 sequence is 18 residues long. The V end lost 5 bases, the J end lost 2 bases, and 22 bases lay between the germline ends. Germline V gene lookup returns CDR1 LNHDA and CDR2 SQIVND (reference sequence). CDR3 region: CASSPSFERVGPYNEQFF. CDR3 nucleotides: TGTGCCAGTAGTCCCTCATTTGAGCGGGTTGGGCCCTACAATGAGCAGTTCTTC.

The V call is TRBV2, the J call TRBJ2-7, with 7 bases identical to TRBD1. This CDR3 region has 11 residues. Unmatched junction bases numbered 7, after V lost 8 bases and J lost 9 bases. Germline CDR1 SNHLY, CDR2 FYNNEI. The CDR3 coding sequence is TGTGCCAGCGAACAGGGGACCGGGCAGTACTTC. Translation: CASEQGTGQYF.

The chain links TRBV6-5 to TRBJ1-1, with D hard to call. Germline CDR1 is MNHEY and CDR2 is SVGAGI. Between the trimmed V and J ends, which lost 8 bases and 4 bases, there was a span of 14 bases. This CDR3 comprises 13 residues. CDR3 in amino acids: CASGWGGSTEAFF. Written as DNA, the CDR3 is TGTGCCAGCGGCTGGGGTGGGAGCACTGAAGCTTTCTTT.

The CDR3 coding sequence is TGTGCCAGCTCACGCGAAGGACAAAACAATCAGCCCCAGCATTTT. It is translated as CASSREGQNNQPQHF. The chain recombines TRBV18 with TRBJ1-5, with D tentatively TRBD1 (5 bases). Between the trimmed V and J ends, which lost 4 bases and 3 bases, there was a span of 13 bases. Germline CDR1 KGHSH, CDR2 LQKENI. The CDR3 loop spans 15 amino acids.

The chain joins TRBV6-5 to TRBJ2-7, with a possible D match to TRBD1 (6 bases). V was pared by 0 bases and J by 3 bases, with 12 bases between. Germline CDR1 reads MNHEY; CDR2 reads SVGAGI. The CDR3 has 15 residues. The CDR3 loop is CASSYSPGAGYEQYF. CDR3 sequence (DNA): TGTGCCAGCAGTTACTCCCCAGGGGCCGGCTACGAGCAGTACTTC.

The chain's CDR3 is CASSQDHSTEAFF. CDR3 nucleotide sequence: TGTGCCAGCAGCCAAGATCACAGCACTGAAGCTTTCTTT. This chain uses TRBV4-2 with TRBJ1-1; no clear D. The CDR3 spans 13 residues. CDR1 and CDR2 from the germline V gene are LGHNA and YNFKEQ. The V and J ends lost 0 bases and 4 bases respectively, with 6 bases between them.

This clone was found once. V gene TRBV29-1 combines with J gene TRBJ2-1, with 10 bases matching TRBD1. The CDR3 is made up of 15 amino acids. The V and J ends lost 8 bases and 7 bases, in that order; junction bases with no gene match: 14. Germline V lookup: CDR1 SQVTM, CDR2 ANQGSEA. As DNA, the CDR3 is TGCAGCTCCTGGGGGGGGACAGGGGACGGTAATGAGCAGTTCTTC. It yields the protein CSSWGGTGDGNEQFF.

V is TRBV7-9 and J is TRBJ2-5; TRBD1 matches 9 bases. Germline CDR1 is SEHNR and CDR2 is FQNEAQ (reference sequence). J gave up 4 bases and V 5 bases, and 5 bases lay outside the gene matches. The CDR3 is 14 residues long. CDR3 nucleotide sequence: TGTGCCAGCAGCGACCGGGACAGGGTAGAGACCCAGTACTTC. Translation gives CASSDRDRVETQYF.

The chain employs TRBV18 and TRBJ2-3; 7 bases match TRBD2. Germline V lookup: CDR1 KGHSH, CDR2 LQKENI. V dropped 8 bases and J dropped 8; count of bases not matched to a gene: 19. The CDR3 totals 16 residues. CDR3 sequence reads: CASAAGTNNKAGTQYF. CDR3 DNA: TGTGCCAGCGCCGCCGGGACTAACAACAAAGCGGGTACGCAGTATTTT.

In its sample, this clone was seen once. This chain links TRBV19 with TRBJ2-1, with TRBD2 identical over 15 bases. This CDR3 contains 15 residues. Germline loops: CDR1 LNHDA, CDR2 SQIVND (reference sequence). The junction had 1 base not matched to a gene; V was cut back by 3 bases and J by 7 bases. This CDR3 reads CASSMGLAGGNEQFF. In DNA, the CDR3 is TGTGCCAGTAGTATGGGACTAGCGGGGGGAAATGAGCAGTTCTTC. The whole variable domain, filled in from reference TRBV19 and TRBJ2-1, reads DGGITQSPKYLFRKEGQNVTLSCEQNLNHDAMYWYRQDPGQGLRLIYYSQIVNDFQKGDIAEGYSVSREKKESFPLTVTSAQKNPTAFYLCASSMGLAGGNEQFFGPGTRLTVL.

The V gene is TRBV28, the J gene TRBJ1-2, with D tentatively TRBD1 (6 bases). Per germline, CDR1 MDHEN and CDR2 SYDVKM. V dropped 3 bases and J dropped 3 bases, with 14 bases sitting between them. The CDR3 length is 15 residues. CDR3 loop: CASSFAGAGDYGYTF. In nucleotides, the CDR3 is TGTGCCAGCAGTTTTGCGGGGGCAGGGGACTATGGCTACACCTTC.

The chain combines TRBV19 with TRBJ1-2; 8 bases align to TRBD1. Germline CDR1 is LNHDA and CDR2 is SQIVND (reference sequence). The length of the CDR3 is 15 residues. V was pared by 2 bases and J by 8 bases, with 10 bases of the junction left unmatched. The CDR3 loop reads CASSISLDRVAGYTF. Here the CDR3 DNA reads TGTGCCAGTAGTATAAGTCTGGACAGGGTGGCAGGCTACACCTTC.

The chain joins TRBV27 to TRBJ1-5; D gene ambiguous. V was shortened by 1 base and J by 2 bases, with 6 bases between the two germline ends. The CDR3 covers 14 residues. The V gene's germline CDR1 is MNHEY and CDR2 SMNVEV (reference sequence). DNA of the CDR3: TGTGCCAGCAGTTTATGGCGGGGCAATCAGCCCCAGCATTTT. Translating gives CASSLWRGNQPQHF.

CDR3 protein: CASSLVSGGSKETQYF. The DNA for the CDR3 is TGTGCCAGCAGCTTAGTTTCGGGGGGATCGAAAGAGACCCAGTACTTC. The chain joins TRBV7-6 to TRBJ2-5, with 7 bases matching TRBD2. Looked up from germline, CDR1 is SGHVS and CDR2 is FNYEAQ. V gave up 1 base and J gave up 3 bases; unmatched junction bases: 8. This CDR3 region has 16 residues.

The chain couples TRBV5-1 to TRBJ2-7, with TRBD2 identical over 10 bases. Trimming took 2 bases from V and 2 from J; bases not matched to a gene: 10. Germline CDR1 SGHRS, CDR2 YFSETQ. The CDR3 spans 17 residues. The CDR3 loop reads CASSLALSGGAPYEQYF. The CDR3 nucleotides read TGCGCCAGCAGCTTAGCTCTGAGCGGGGGGGCCCCCTACGAGCAGTACTTC. Filled out from reference TRBV5-1 and TRBJ2-7, the complete variable domain reads KAGVTQTPRYLIKTRGQQVTLSCSPISGHRSVSWYQQTPGQGLQFLFEYFSETQRNKGNFPGRFSGRQFSNSRSEMNVSTLELGDSALYLCASSLALSGGAPYEQYFGPGTRLTVT.

The chain joins TRBV6-2 or TRBV6-3 to TRBJ1-2; 8 nucleotides match TRBD1. CDR1 is MNHEY and CDR2 is SVGEGT in the germline V gene. Trimming at V came to 4 bases and at J to 2 bases, leaving 3 bases not matched to a gene. The length of the CDR3 is 14 residues. CDR3: CASSFRQGNYGYTF. The CDR3 DNA reads TGTGCCAGCAGTTTCAGACAGGGGAACTATGGCTACACCTTC.